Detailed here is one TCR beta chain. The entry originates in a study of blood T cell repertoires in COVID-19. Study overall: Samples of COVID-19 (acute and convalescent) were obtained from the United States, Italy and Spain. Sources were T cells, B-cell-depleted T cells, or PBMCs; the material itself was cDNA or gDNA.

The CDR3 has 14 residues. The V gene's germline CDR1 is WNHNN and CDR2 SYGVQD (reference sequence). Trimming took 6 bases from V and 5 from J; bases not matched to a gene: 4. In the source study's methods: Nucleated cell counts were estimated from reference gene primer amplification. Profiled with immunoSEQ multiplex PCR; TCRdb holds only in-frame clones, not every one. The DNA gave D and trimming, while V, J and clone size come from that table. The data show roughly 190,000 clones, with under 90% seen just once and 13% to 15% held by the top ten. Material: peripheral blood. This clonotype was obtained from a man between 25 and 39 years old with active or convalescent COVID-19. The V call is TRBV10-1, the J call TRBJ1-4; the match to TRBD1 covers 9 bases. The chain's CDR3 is CASSPGQGNEKLFF. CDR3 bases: TGCGCCAGCAGCCCGGGACAGGGAAATGAAAAACTGTTTTTT.